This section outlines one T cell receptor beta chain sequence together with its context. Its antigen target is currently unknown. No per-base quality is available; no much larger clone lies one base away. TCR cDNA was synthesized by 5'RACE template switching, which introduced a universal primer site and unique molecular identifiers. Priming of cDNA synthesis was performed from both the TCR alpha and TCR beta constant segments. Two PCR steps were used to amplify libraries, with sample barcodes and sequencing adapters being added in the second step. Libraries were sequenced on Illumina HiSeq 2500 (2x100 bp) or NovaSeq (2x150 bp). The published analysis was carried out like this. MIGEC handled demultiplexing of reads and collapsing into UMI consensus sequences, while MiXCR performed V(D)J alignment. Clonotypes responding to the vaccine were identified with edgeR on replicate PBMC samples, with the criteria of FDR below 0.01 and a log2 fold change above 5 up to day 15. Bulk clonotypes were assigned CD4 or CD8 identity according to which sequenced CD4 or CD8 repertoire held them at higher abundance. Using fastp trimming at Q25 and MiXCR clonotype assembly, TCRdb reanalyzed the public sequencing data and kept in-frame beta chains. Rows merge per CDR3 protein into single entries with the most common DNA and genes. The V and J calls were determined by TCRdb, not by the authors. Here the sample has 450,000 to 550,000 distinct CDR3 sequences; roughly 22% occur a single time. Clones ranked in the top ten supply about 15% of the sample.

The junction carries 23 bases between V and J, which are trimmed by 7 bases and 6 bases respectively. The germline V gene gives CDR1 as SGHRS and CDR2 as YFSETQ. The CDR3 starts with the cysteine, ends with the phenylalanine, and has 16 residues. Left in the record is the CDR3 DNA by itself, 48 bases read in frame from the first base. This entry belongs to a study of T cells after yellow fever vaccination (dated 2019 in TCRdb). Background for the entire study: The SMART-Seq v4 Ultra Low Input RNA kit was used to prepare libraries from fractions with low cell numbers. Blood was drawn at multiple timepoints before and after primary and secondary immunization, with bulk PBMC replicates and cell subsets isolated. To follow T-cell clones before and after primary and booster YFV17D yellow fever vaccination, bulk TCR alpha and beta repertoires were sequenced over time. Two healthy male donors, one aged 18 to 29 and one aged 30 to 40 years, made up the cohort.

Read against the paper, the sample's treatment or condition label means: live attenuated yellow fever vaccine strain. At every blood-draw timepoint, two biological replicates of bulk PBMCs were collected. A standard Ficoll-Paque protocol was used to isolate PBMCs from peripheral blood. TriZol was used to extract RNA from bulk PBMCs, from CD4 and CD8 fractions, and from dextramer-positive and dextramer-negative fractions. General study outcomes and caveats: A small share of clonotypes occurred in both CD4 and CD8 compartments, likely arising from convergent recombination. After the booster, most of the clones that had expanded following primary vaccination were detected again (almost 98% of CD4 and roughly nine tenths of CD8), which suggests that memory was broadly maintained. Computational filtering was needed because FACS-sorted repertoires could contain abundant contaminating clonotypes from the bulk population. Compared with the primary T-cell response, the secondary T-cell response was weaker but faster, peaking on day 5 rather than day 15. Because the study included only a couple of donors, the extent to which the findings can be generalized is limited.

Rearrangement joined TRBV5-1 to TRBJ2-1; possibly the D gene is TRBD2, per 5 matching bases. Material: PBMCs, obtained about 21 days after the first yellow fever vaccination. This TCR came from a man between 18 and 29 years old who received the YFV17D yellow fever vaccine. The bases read TGCGCCAGCCAACTTCTTGCCACCCACGGGGTCAATGAGCAGTTCTTC. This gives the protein CASQLLATHGVNEQFF.